This TCR beta chain was captured in a study of T-cell reconstitution after alpha-beta-depleted transplantation in children. This clonotype was seen repeatedly, ten times or more. Unique molecular identifiers were used to barcode this TCRbeta library. One entry per CDR3 protein results from TCRdb running MiXCR on the PCR reads. The profile shows 200,000 to 300,000 distinct CDR3 sequences, approximately 12% of them singletons. Looked up from germline, CDR1 is SEHNR and CDR2 is FQNEAQ (reference sequence). The V end was cut by 2 bases, the J end by 1 base, with 13 bases between. There are 16 residues in the CDR3.

The source was PBMCs from the stem cell graft donor, collected from the stem cell graft. The rearrangement joins TRBV7-9 to TRBJ2-3; D call uncertain. The TCR originated in a human donor who donated a stem cell graft to a child with acute lymphoblastic leukemia. The CDR3 DNA follows: TGTGCCAGCAGCTTAACCGGGTTGTGGGGCACAGATACGCAGTATTTT. Protein: CASSLTGLWGTDTQYF.